The source of this T cell receptor beta chain is a study of OX40 agonist ivuxolimab in advanced cancers. Looking at the study overall: The diagnoses of dose-escalation patients were hepatocellular carcinoma, melanoma, renal cell or head and neck cancer. Regarding the study as a whole: Among the nonresponders, some also had low normalized T-cell clonal expansion.

This clone was seen more than once but under ten times. Its antigen is unknown. The timepoints at which blood was sampled were baseline, cycle 4 day 1, and cycle 7 day 1. Between the trimmed V and J ends, which lost 4 bases and 10 bases, there was a span of 11 bases. The CDR3 is 13 amino acids. The germline CDR1 and CDR2 sequences are LNHDA and SQIVND (reference sequence). Sequencing was performed with immunoSEQ multiplex PCR; in TCRdb, only in-frame clones are kept and a portion is missing. This table holds about 20,000 clones, 80% to 90% found once. The receptor's source is an adult with an advanced solid tumor such as melanoma, head and neck, liver or kidney cancer. This specimen consisted of CD4+ or CD8+ T cells sorted from blood, obtained in a trial of the OX40 agonist ivuxolimab. The gene calls are TRBV19 and TRBJ1-6; D perhaps matches TRBD1 (5 bases). This CDR3 is CASSSRDSSPLHF. CDR3 in DNA: TGTGCCAGTAGTAGCCGGGACTCATCACCCCTCCACTTT.